The sequence of this TCR beta chain was determined in a study of blood T cells in healthy people across ages. Study context: When template switching was applied, about one barcoded beta molecule was captured per two T cells.

Primed by a sample-barcoded 5' primer and a J-beta primer mix, a second PCR proceeded for about 7 to 11 cycles. Each cDNA molecule was tagged by a template-switch adaptor that had 12 random nucleotides. TCRdb redid the calling of the 5' RACE reads with MiXCR, one entry per CDR3 protein. The sample shows some 640,000 distinct CDR3 sequences, approximately 49% of them seen only once. Germline-derived CDR1 and CDR2 are MNHEY and SVGAGI. Trimming at V came to 0 bases and at J to 4 bases, leaving 9 bases not matched to a gene. The CDR3 runs 18 residues. In regard to this clonotype: Its antigen is still unknown.

Overall study results and limits: Getting older went along with TCR beta diversity per million T cells dropping roughly linearly.

Sequencing was done on a sample of blood. V gene TRBV6-5 combines with J gene TRBJ2-1; 10 bases fit TRBD2. The TCR sequence derives from a woman between 55 and 75 years old in good health. The DNA of the CDR3 is TGTGCCAGCAGTTACTCGAGCCCCACTAGCGGGGTTTACAATGAGCAGTTCTTC. Translation: CASSYSSPTSGVYNEQFF.